These 27 T cell receptor beta chains share one sample of origin, sequenced in a study of radiotherapy plus CTLA-4 blockade in lung cancer. Libraries were prepared by immunoSEQ multiplex PCR; TCRdb keeps only in-frame clonotypes and omits some of them. The data contain tens of thousands of clones, around nine tenths of them seen just once; the ten biggest clones take up 6% to 8.5%. This specimen consisted of peripheral blood, obtained from a patient treated with radiotherapy plus ipilimumab. These TCRs come from a human donor with non-small cell lung cancer whose response to radiotherapy plus ipilimumab could not be evaluated.

The chain carries TRBV5-4 and TRBJ2-2, with 9 bases aligning to TRBD1. Germline CDR1 and CDR2: SGHNT and YYREEE (reference sequence). This CDR3 has 15 residues. V lost 5 bases to trimming and J lost 3 bases; unmatched junction nucleotides: 5. This CDR3 reads CASSQDRGDTGELFF. The CDR3, as DNA: TGTGCCAGCAGTCAGGACAGGGGCGACACCGGGGAGCTGTTTTTT.

This clone was seen more than once but under ten times. This chain connects TRBV1 to TRBJ1-5; whether TRBD1, the table's D call, matches the DNA was not checked. TRBV1 is listed as a pseudogene. The CDR3 has 20 amino acids. The CDR3 sequence is CTSSRDVTGVPIYGNQPQHF. The CDR3 bases are TGCACCAGCAGCCGAGATGTGACAGGGGTCCCCATATACGGCAATCAGCCCCAGCATTTT.

The chain joins TRBV5-1 to TRBJ2-2, with TRBD2 as a possible D gene (5 bases). V dropped 5 bases and J dropped 1 base, with 9 bases sitting between them. The CDR3 is made up of 14 amino acids. Germline lookup yields CDR1 SGHRS and CDR2 YFSETQ. DNA for the CDR3: TGCGCCAGCAGTGGGAGCGGGAACACCGGGGAGCTGTTTTTT. Translating it yields CASSGSGNTGELFF.

This clone was seen just once. The chain employs TRBV19 and TRBJ2-7; 8 nucleotides agree with TRBD1. The CDR3 sequence is 19 residues long. From germline, CDR1 is LNHDA and CDR2 SQIVND (reference sequence). V shed 3 bases and J 2 bases; nucleotides not matched to a gene: 18. The CDR3 reads CASSIGTGLGSQLTYEQYF. CDR3 nucleotide sequence: TGTGCCAGTAGTATTGGGACAGGTCTAGGTTCGCAGTTGACCTACGAGCAGTACTTC.

This clone was detected once. The chain combines TRBV6-1 with TRBJ2-1; D may be TRBD1 (6 bases). CDR1 MNHNS and CDR2 SASEGT come from the germline V gene. The CDR3 runs 16 residues. Trimming removed 4 bases at V and 0 bases at J, with 13 bases between. The DNA for the CDR3 is TGTGCCAGCAGTGGCTTCACAGGGATCTCCTACAATGAGCAGTTCTTC. Translating gives CASSGFTGISYNEQFF.

This sequence joins TRBV10-3 and TRBJ1-3; 9 nucleotides align to TRBD1. CDR1 ENHRY and CDR2 SYGVKD come from the germline V gene. This CDR3 is built from 15 residues. V lost 4 bases to trimming and J lost 3 bases; unmatched junction nucleotides: 4. The CDR3 loop reads CAISATGGDGNTIYF. The CDR3, as DNA: TGTGCCATCAGTGCGACAGGGGGAGATGGAAACACCATATATTTT.

The chain has TRBV6-1 and TRBJ1-3, with 8 bases matching TRBD1. Germline CDR1 is MNHNS and CDR2 is SASEGT. V lost 3 bases, J lost 2 bases, and 3 bases stayed unmatched. This CDR3 has 15 residues. The CDR3, as DNA: TGTGCCAGCAGTGAGACAGGGGTCGCTGGAAACACCATATATTTT. As protein: CASSETGVAGNTIYF.

The gene calls are TRBV5-4 and TRBJ1-2; 9 bases fit TRBD1. This CDR3 comprises 14 residues. CDR1 and CDR2 from the germline V gene are SGHNT and YYREEE (reference sequence). J lost 5 bases, V lost 2 bases, and 4 bases had no gene match. Here the CDR3 DNA reads TGTGCCAGCAGCTTTCGGGACAGGGAATATGGCTACACCTTC. This gives the protein CASSFRDREYGYTF.

The V and J genes are TRBV6-5 and TRBJ2-1; D is ambiguous. Germline CDR1 and CDR2: MNHEY and SVGAGI. The CDR3 is made up of 16 amino acids. V was pared by 0 bases and J by 4 bases, with 13 bases between. Here the CDR3 reads CASSYSPGAVYNEQFF. The CDR3 DNA reads as TGTGCCAGCAGTTACTCACCCGGTGCCGTTTACAATGAGCAGTTCTTC.

V is TRBV25-1 and J is TRBJ2-3; TRBD2 agrees at 13 bases. CDR1 is MGHDK and CDR2 is SYGVNS in the germline V gene. After removal of 5 bases from V and 2 bases from J, the junction contained 7 bases not matched to a gene. CDR3 length equals 17 residues. The CDR3 region is CASSQPTSGGATDTQYF. The CDR3 DNA reads as TGTGCCAGCAGTCAGCCCACTAGCGGGGGGGCCACAGATACGCAGTATTTT.

The chain is built from TRBV4-1 and TRBJ2-1; 11 positions match TRBD2. Germline values: CDR1 MGHRA, CDR2 YSYEKL. V trimming: 0 bases; J trimming: 6 bases; junction bases outside the gene matches: 1. The CDR3 contains 15 residues. The chain's CDR3 is CASSQEGLAVNEQFF. DNA for the CDR3: TGCGCCAGCAGCCAAGAGGGACTAGCGGTCAATGAGCAGTTCTTC.

J is TRBJ2-6 and V is TRBV11-2, with a tentative D call TRBD1 (5 bases). Germline V gene lookup returns CDR1 SGHAT and CDR2 FQNNGV. This CDR3 region has 13 residues. The ends were cut back, 6 bases at V and 2 bases at J, with 5 bases in the middle. The CDR3 sequence: CASRGAGANVLTF. The CDR3 region has the DNA TGTGCCAGCAGAGGGGCTGGGGCCAACGTCCTGACTTTC.

In DNA form, the CDR3 reads TGTGCCAGCAGCGTAGTAAGCCTAGCCCCCGAGCAGTTCTTC. Protein: CASSVVSLAPEQFF. The rearrangement links TRBV9 to TRBJ2-1; D might be TRBD2 (5 bases). Germline CDR1 SGDLS, CDR2 YYNGEE. V was shortened by 0 bases and J by 10 bases, with 14 bases between the two germline ends. The CDR3 is 14 residues long. Combining the CDR3 with reference TRBV9 and TRBJ2-1 gives the whole variable domain DSGVTQTPKHLITATGQRVTLRCSPRSGDLSVYWYQQSLDQGLQFLIQYYNGEERAKGNILERFSAQQFPDLHSELNLSSLELGDSALYFCASSVVSLAPEQFFGPGTRLTVL.

The chain is built from TRBV7-9 and TRBJ1-1, with D possibly matching TRBD1 (5 bases). Looked up from germline, CDR1 is SEHNR and CDR2 is FQNEAQ (reference sequence). V lost 3 bases, J lost 7 bases, and 12 bases lay in between. There are 13 residues in the CDR3. DNA of the CDR3: TGTGCCAGCAGCTTTGGGGCGGAAAGTGAAGCTTTCTTT. Its translation: CASSFGAESEAFF.

This clone was counted only a few times. The V gene is TRBV11-2, the J gene TRBJ1-1, with D maybe TRBD1 (5 bases). This CDR3 spans 13 amino acids. From germline, CDR1 is SGHAT and CDR2 FQNNGV. V gave up 5 bases and J gave up 8 bases, with 15 bases separating them. This CDR3 is CASSQPPDSEAFF. For the CDR3, the DNA is TGTGCCAGCAGCCAGCCCCCCGACAGCGAAGCTTTCTTT.

The chain combines TRBV27 with TRBJ2-7; TRBD2 matches 7 bases. Trimming at V came to 3 bases and at J to 0 bases, leaving 2 bases not matched to a gene. Germline V gene lookup returns CDR1 MNHEY and CDR2 SMNVEV (reference sequence). The CDR3 is 14 amino acids. The CDR3 loop reads CASSFREASYEQYF. Here the CDR3 DNA reads TGTGCCAGCAGTTTTCGGGAGGCCTCCTACGAGCAGTACTTC.

The genes are TRBV28 and TRBJ1-1; maybe TRBD1 (5 bases). The CDR3 is 15 residues long. Per germline, CDR1 MDHEN and CDR2 SYDVKM. Trimming stripped 6 bases from V and 0 bases from J, with 14 bases between. As DNA, the CDR3 is TGTGCCAGCAGCCCACCCGCAGGGATGAACACTGAAGCTTTCTTT. Amino acid sequence: CASSPPAGMNTEAFF.

The chain carries TRBV4-3 and TRBJ1-2, with D perhaps matching TRBD1 (5 bases). Between the trimmed V and J ends, which lost 0 bases and 5 bases, there was a span of 16 bases. Germline V gene sequence: CDR1 LGHNA, CDR2 YSLEER. The CDR3 has 16 amino acids. CDR3 protein: CASSQDWREGLYGYTF. The DNA for the CDR3 is TGCGCCAGCAGCCAAGATTGGCGGGAGGGACTATATGGCTACACCTTC.

This rearrangement joins TRBV6-1 to TRBJ2-7; 7 bases line up with TRBD1. The CDR3 contains 14 residues. Germline CDR1 reads MNHNS; CDR2 reads SASEGT. V was pared by 6 bases and J by 1 base, with 6 bases of the junction left unmatched. DNA of the CDR3: TGTGCCAGCAGGTGGGACAGTTCTTCCTACGAGCAGTACTTC. It yields the protein CASRWDSSSYEQYF.

The V and J genes are TRBV2 and TRBJ2-7; TRBD1 agrees at 8 bases. V was pared by 5 bases and J by 0 bases, with 6 bases of the junction left unmatched. Germline V gene data show CDR1 as SNHLY and CDR2 as FYNNEI. The CDR3 totals 15 residues. The CDR3 nucleotides read TGTGCCAGCAGTACACAGGGGGGAAGCTCCTACGAGCAGTACTTC. Its protein product is CASSTQGGSSYEQYF.

The chain employs TRBV28 and TRBJ2-7, with 7 bases lining up with TRBD1. The CDR3 extends over 15 amino acids. Looked up from germline, CDR1 is MDHEN and CDR2 is SYDVKM. V trimming: 5 bases; J trimming: 2 bases; junction bases outside the gene matches: 9. The CDR3 bases are TGTGCCAGCAGTGGACAGGTTTCCGATCCCTACGAGCAGTACTTC. Translated, it gives CASSGQVSDPYEQYF.

This clone was picked up a small number of times. The genes are TRBV7-2 and TRBJ2-1; 9 bases align to TRBD2. In germline, CDR1 is SGHTA, CDR2 FQGNSA. The CDR3 is 15 residues long. V lost 7 bases, J lost 8 bases, and 12 bases stayed unmatched. The CDR3 nucleotides read TGTGCCAGCACCAACCGGCGGGGGGGCCTCGATGAGCAGTTCTTC. This codes for CASTNRRGGLDEQFF.

This clone was detected only once. The chain employs TRBV30 and TRBJ1-2, with 7 bases identical to TRBD1. CDR1 GTSNPN and CDR2 SVGIG come from the germline V gene (reference sequence). With V trimmed by 0 bases and J by 7 bases, 5 bases remained unmatched. The CDR3 has 13 amino acids. The CDR3 loop reads CAWSVRAGGGYTF. CDR3 bases: TGTGCCTGGAGTGTAAGGGCAGGGGGTGGCTACACCTTC.

The chain employs TRBV5-8 and TRBJ2-1, with TRBD2 matching 7 bases. Trimming at V came to 4 bases and at J to 2 bases, leaving 9 bases not matched to a gene. Germline V lookup: CDR1 SGHTS, CDR2 YDEGEE. CDR3 length equals 16 residues. The CDR3 loop is CASSPRGSGTYNEQFF. CDR3 sequence (DNA): TGTGCCAGCAGCCCTCGGGGGAGCGGGACCTACAATGAGCAGTTCTTC.

CDR3 coding DNA: TGCGCCAGCAGCTTGAGGGGGGACAGGGTGTACGAGCAGTACTTC. This encodes CASSLRGDRVYEQYF. The V call is TRBV5-1, the J call TRBJ2-5; TRBD1 agrees at 9 bases. The J call may be in error: the DNA end matches TRBJ2-7 better. Germline CDR1 is SGHRS and CDR2 is YFSETQ. This CDR3 region has 15 residues.

V gene TRBV7-2 combines with J gene TRBJ1-2; 7 bases agree with TRBD1. V shed 5 bases and J 4 bases; nucleotides not matched to a gene: 10. CDR3 length equals 15 residues. From germline, CDR1 is SGHTA and CDR2 FQGNSA. CDR3 sequence: CASSQPGQDLYGYTF. The CDR3 bases are TGTGCCAGCAGCCAGCCCGGACAGGACCTCTATGGCTACACCTTC.

This chain links TRBV28 with TRBJ2-5; 14 positions match TRBD2. CDR3 size: 16 residues. CDR1 and CDR2 (germline): MDHEN, SYDVKM. V was pared by 5 bases and J by 1 base, with 3 bases of the junction left unmatched. CDR3: CASSGTSGGLQETQYF. Written as DNA, the CDR3 is TGTGCCAGCAGTGGGACTAGCGGGGGCCTCCAAGAGACCCAGTACTTC. The variable domain in full, with the rest retrieved from reference TRBV28 and TRBJ2-5, is DVKVTQSSRYLVKRTGEKVFLECVQDMDHENMFWYRQDPGLGLRLIYFSYDVKMKEKGDIPEGYSVSREKKERFSLILESASTNQTSMYLCASSGTSGGLQETQYFGPGTRLLVL.